This T cell receptor (beta chain) stems from a study of yellow fever vaccine responses in identical twins. Study results and caveats: On the reported evidence, twins' vaccine T cell responses seemed partly convergent and partly personalized.

Each CDR3 protein is one row after TCRdb ran MiXCR on the RT-PCR reads. The sample consists of approximately 12,000 distinct CDR3 sequences, approximately 85% of them appearing once. CDR1 is MGHRA and CDR2 is YSYEKL in the germline V gene. V lost 3 bases, J lost 4 bases, and 8 bases stayed unmatched. This CDR3 is 16 amino acids long. This clonotype has more than one count but fewer than ten. Its antigen is as yet unknown. The sample consisted of T cells from blood (PBMCs), unsorted or a sorted subset (not recorded which), taken before or after yellow fever vaccination (not recorded which). The chain links TRBV4-1 to TRBJ1-4, with 7 bases aligning to TRBD1. The sequence was obtained from a woman aged 18-30 years who received the yellow fever vaccine. The CDR3 DNA sequence: TGCGCCAGCAGCCACCCCCCGGGACAGCGTAATGAAAAACTGTTTTTT. It encodes CASSHPPGQRNEKLFF.